This entry lists 18 T cell receptor beta chains sequenced from one sample in a study of blood T cells in healthy people across ages. The use of a sample-barcoded 5' primer and a J-beta primer mix characterized a second PCR of 7 to 11 cycles. TCRdb re-analysed the 5' RACE reads in MiXCR, keeping a single row per CDR3 protein. The repertoire holds 1.5 million to 2 million distinct CDR3 sequences, more than 35% seen once, with under 30% in the top ten. The specimen sequenced was blood. All receptors come from a human donor in good health.

This clonotype has more than one count but fewer than ten. Germline and junction disagree at one end, which may indicate a read error. The rearrangement links TRBV7-2 to TRBJ2-4; possibly TRBD2 for D (5 bases). Germline V gene sequence: CDR1 SGHTA, CDR2 FQGNSA. The CDR3 sequence is 14 residues long. The DNA of the CDR3 is TGTGCCGGCAGCCTGACGGGAACTAAAAACATTCAGTACTTC. Translated, it gives CAGSLTGTKNIQYF.

This sequence joins TRBV11-2 and TRBJ2-1, with D perhaps matching TRBD2 (5 bases). V was cut by 1 base and J by 13 bases, with 26 bases left in between. The germline gives CDR1 SGHAT, CDR2 FQNNGV. The CDR3 contains 17 residues. CDR3 bases: TGTGCCAGCAGCTTAGTGGTTCGGGGTAAAGGTAGCGAGACCCAGTTCTTC. It encodes CASSLVVRGKGSETQFF.

The gene calls are TRBV29-1 and TRBJ2-1, with a possible D match to TRBD2 (6 bases). The CDR3 consists of 11 residues. Trimming stripped 7 bases from V and 6 bases from J, with 10 bases between. Germline CDR1 SQVTM, CDR2 ANQGSEA. The CDR3 protein is CSALEGNEQFF. DNA of the CDR3: TGCAGCGCCCTGGAGGGCAATGAGCAGTTCTTC.

In regard to this clonotype: Compared with germline, one end of the junction differs, possibly owing to a read error. This chain links TRBV11-3 with TRBJ1-1, with D perhaps TRBD1 (5 bases). Germline values: CDR1 SGHNT, CDR2 YENEEA. The CDR3 runs to 13 residues. CDR3 in DNA: TGTACCAGCAGCTTAGTGGGGGGCACTGAAGCTTTCTTT. As protein: CTSSLVGGTEAFF.

This sequence joins TRBV6-1 and TRBJ1-2; no definite D call. V shed 7 bases and J shed 4 bases, with 16 bases lying between them. The CDR3 is 14 residues long. Germline CDR1 MNHNS, CDR2 SASEGT. CDR3 nucleotide sequence: TGTGCCAGCACCGTCCAGGAGGGAGGCTATGGCTACACCTTC. Protein product: CASTVQEGGYGYTF.

The rearrangement joins TRBV2 to TRBJ1-1; a weak D match, TRBD1 (5 bases). CDR3 length equals 13 residues. Trimming took off 7 bases at V and 2 bases at J, with 11 bases between the two ends. The germline gives CDR1 SNHLY, CDR2 FYNNEI. CDR3 protein: CASTVGVNTEAFF. The CDR3 DNA is TGTGCCAGCACAGTAGGGGTCAACACTGAAGCTTTCTTT.

The chain joins TRBV28 to TRBJ1-5; D uncertain. Germline V CDR1 and CDR2: MDHEN, SYDVKM. Between the trimmed V and J ends, which lost 5 bases and 4 bases, there was a span of 12 bases. This CDR3 region has 14 residues. CDR3 residues: CASSAGPENQPQHF. CDR3 nucleotide sequence: TGTGCCAGCAGTGCCGGGCCTGAAAATCAGCCCCAGCATTTT.

At least ten counts were recorded for this clonotype. The chain carries TRBV29-1 and TRBJ2-3; D possibly uses TRBD1 or TRBD2 (6 bases each). Germline V gene data show CDR1 as SQVTM and CDR2 as ANQGSEA. This CDR3 region has 13 residues. Trimming pared 5 bases from V and 2 bases from J, leaving 11 bases between. The CDR3 region is CSVRGRNTDTQYF. The CDR3 coding sequence is TGCAGCGTTCGGGGGCGCAACACAGATACGCAGTATTTT.

The gene calls are TRBV5-1 and TRBJ1-1; D ambiguous. V was trimmed by 2 bases and J by 4 bases, leaving 15 bases between them. Germline loops: CDR1 SGHRS, CDR2 YFSETQ. The length of the CDR3 is 15 residues. The CDR3 spells CASSFDSRPATEAFF. The CDR3 DNA follows: TGCGCCAGCAGCTTTGATAGTAGGCCGGCCACTGAAGCTTTCTTT.

The chain recombines TRBV10-3 with TRBJ1-2; 9 positions agree with TRBD1. The CDR3 is 14 residues long. The germline V gene encodes CDR1 ENHRY and CDR2 SYGVKD. Trimming removed 2 bases from V and 3 bases from J; junction bases left unmatched: 1. The CDR3 reads CAISETGGDYGYTF. The CDR3 nucleotides read TGTGCCATCAGTGAGACAGGGGGCGACTATGGCTACACCTTC.

Ten or more counts support this clonotype. The rearrangement joins TRBV27 to TRBJ2-3; D uncertain. Per the germline V gene, CDR1 is MNHEY and CDR2 is SMNVEV (reference sequence). Between the trimmed V and J ends, which lost 2 bases and 6 bases, there was a span of 9 bases. The CDR3 runs 13 residues. In DNA form, the CDR3 reads TGTGCCAGCAGTTTAACCACATGGGATACGCAGTATTTT. This gives the protein CASSLTTWDTQYF.

The V and J genes are TRBV7-2 and TRBJ2-7, with a weak D call TRBD2 (5 bases). Trimming shortened V by 5 bases and J by 4 bases, and 12 bases separated the two germline ends. The CDR3 spans 13 residues. Looked up from germline, CDR1 is SGHTA and CDR2 is FQGNSA. The CDR3: CASSLKGVYEQYF. Written as DNA, the CDR3 is TGTGCCAGCAGCCTCAAGGGAGTTTACGAGCAGTACTTC.

This clonotype was observed a handful of times. The chain links TRBV4-3 to TRBJ2-5; possibly TRBD1 for D (5 bases). The CDR3 is made up of 15 amino acids. Germline V gives CDR1 LGHNA, CDR2 YSLEER. Trimming stripped 1 base from V and 4 bases from J, with 13 bases between. CDR3 nucleotides: TGCGCCAGCAGCCAAGTATGGGGCCCGGCAGAGACCCAGTACTTC. This codes for CASSQVWGPAETQYF.

Of note for this clonotype: The junction differs from germline at one of its ends, possibly a read error. The chain combines TRBV20-1 with TRBJ2-7, with 9 bases identical to TRBD1. Germline assignment: CDR1 DFQATT and CDR2 SNEGSKA (reference sequence). This CDR3 contains 14 residues. The CDR3 sequence is CSATEWTGAYVQYF. The CDR3 nucleotides are TGCAGTGCTACCGAATGGACAGGGGCCTACGTGCAGTACTTC.

This clonotype was found a few times. V usage is TRBV11-3 and J usage is TRBJ2-1; D call uncertain. The germline gives CDR1 SGHNT, CDR2 YENEEA. CDR3 length: 15 residues. V was pared by 0 bases and J by 6 bases, with 12 bases between. CDR3 amino acids: CASSLDLPISNEQFF. CDR3 DNA sequence: TGTGCCAGCAGCTTAGATCTCCCAATTAGCAATGAGCAGTTCTTC.

This clonotype was observed at least ten times. As DNA, the CDR3 is TGTGCCAGCAGCTTAGAGAGGAATTTTGCTGAAGCTTTCTTT. This encodes CASSLERNFAEAFF. The chain is built from TRBV7-4 and TRBJ1-1; D unresolved. This CDR3 region has 14 residues. V lost 1 base to trimming and J lost 6 bases, with 12 bases between them. Germline V gene sequence: CDR1 SGHVT, CDR2 SQSDAQ. The entire variable domain, with the rest obtained from reference TRBV7-4 and TRBJ1-1, is as follows: GAGVSQSPRYKVAKRGRDVALRCDSISGHVTLYWYRQTLGQGSEVLTYSQSDAQRDKSGRPSGRFSAERPERSVSTLKIQRTEQGDSAVYLCASSLERNFAEAFFGQGTRLTVV.

This clonotype was seen a handful of times. The chain recombines TRBV6-2 or TRBV6-3 with TRBJ1-5, with D possibly being TRBD1 (5 bases). Trimming removed 3 bases at V and 7 bases at J, with 19 bases between. The CDR3 is made up of 16 amino acids. Germline V gene data show CDR1 as MNHEY and CDR2 as SVGEGT. The CDR3 protein is CASSYSTRGSGQPQHF. CDR3 DNA sequence: TGTGCCAGCAGTTATTCTACAAGGGGTTCGGGGCAGCCCCAGCATTTT.

Only a few counts were recorded for this clonotype. The gene calls are TRBV20-1 and TRBJ2-3; the match to TRBD2 covers 9 bases. V shed 5 bases and J 3 bases; nucleotides not matched to a gene: 6. Germline V gene data show CDR1 as DFQATT and CDR2 as SNEGSKA (reference sequence). The CDR3 is 14 amino acids. The CDR3 DNA reads as TGCAGTGCTGGCGGGGGGGCCGTGACAGATACGCAGTATTTT. Protein: CSAGGGAVTDTQYF.